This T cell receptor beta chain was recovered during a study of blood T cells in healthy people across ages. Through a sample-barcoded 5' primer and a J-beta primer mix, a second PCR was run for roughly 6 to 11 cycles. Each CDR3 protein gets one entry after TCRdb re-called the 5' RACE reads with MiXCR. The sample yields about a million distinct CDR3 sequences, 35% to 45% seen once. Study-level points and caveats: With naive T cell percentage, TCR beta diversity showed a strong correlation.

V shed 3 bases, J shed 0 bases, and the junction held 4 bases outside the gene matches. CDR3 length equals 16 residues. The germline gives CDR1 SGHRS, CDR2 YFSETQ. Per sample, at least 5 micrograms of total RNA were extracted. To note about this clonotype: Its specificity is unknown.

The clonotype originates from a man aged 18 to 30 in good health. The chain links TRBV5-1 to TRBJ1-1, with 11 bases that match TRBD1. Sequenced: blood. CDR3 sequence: CASSWGTGGLNTEAFF. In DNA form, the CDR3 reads TGCGCCAGCAGCTGGGGGACAGGGGGATTGAACACTGAAGCTTTCTTT. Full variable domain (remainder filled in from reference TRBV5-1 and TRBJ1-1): KAGVTQTPRYLIKTRGQQVTLSCSPISGHRSVSWYQQTPGQGLQFLFEYFSETQRNKGNFPGRFSGRQFSNSRSEMNVSTLELGDSALYLCASSWGTGGLNTEAFFGQGTRLTVV.